These T cell receptor beta chains were read from a single sample in a study of long-term antiretroviral therapy in people with HIV. Generated by immunoSEQ multiplex PCR, the TCRdb table keeps only in-frame clones and is missing some. This table holds tens of thousands of clones, approximately 84% found once. The sequencing here drew on unsorted PBMCs, taken 0.5 years after starting antiretroviral therapy. Receptors originate from a man in his late teens or twenties with HIV. CDR3s include the opening cysteine and the closing phenylalanine or tryptophan.

V gene: TRBV9
CDR3 protein: CASSAWASGSTDTQYF

V gene: TRBV11-3
CDR3 protein: CASRGTGELFF

V gene: TRBV6-1
CDR3 protein: CASKVGETQYF

V gene: TRBV7-9
CDR3 protein: CASSSQPQHF

V gene: TRBV27
CDR3 protein: CASSFISGANVLTF

V gene: TRBV9
CDR3 protein: CASSALHGGGYGYTF

V gene: TRBV9
CDR3 protein: CASSVSAGAYNEQFF

V gene: TRBV27
CDR3 protein: CASGTGGLMISAFF

V gene: TRBV7-2
CDR3 protein: CASSLGGTTNEKLFF

V gene: TRBV4-3
CDR3 protein: CASSHLSSGSNIQYF

V gene: TRBV27
CDR3 protein: CASSFSVGTGVSPLHF

V gene: TRBV7-9
CDR3 protein: CASSLTRQVPEQYF

V gene: TRBV5-8
CDR3 protein: CASTRRQGIVNEKLFF

V gene: TRBV7-9
CDR3 protein: CASSSTMGAFF

V gene: TRBV5-5
CDR3 protein: CASSLFHGSNQPQHF

V gene: TRBV9
CDR3 protein: CASSEGGSSYNSPLHF

V gene: TRBV13
CDR3 protein: CASSLWSGLNTEAFF

V gene: TRBV18
CDR3 protein: CASSPDNSPLHF

V gene: TRBV7-9
CDR3 protein: CASSLESGPGAEAFF

V gene: TRBV19
CDR3 protein: CASSQPISASGRAYEQYF

V gene: TRBV7-2
CDR3 protein: CASSLSQQETQYF

V gene: TRBV7-8
CDR3 protein: CASSFRSFGNQETQYF

V gene: TRBV28
CDR3 protein: CASSFTSGRSEQFF

V gene: TRBV13
CDR3 protein: CASSPAGGNTGELFF

V gene: TRBV4-1
CDR3 protein: CASSGQGGGSGYTF

V gene: TRBV18
CDR3 protein: CASSLRGPGIDPGNTIYF

V gene: TRBV7-2
CDR3 protein: CASSLDRGPLSEKLFF

V gene: TRBV5-1
CDR3 protein: CASSLVASGATDTQYF

V gene: TRBV7-3
CDR3 protein: CASSLKKREQDNEQFF

V gene: TRBV6-5
CDR3 protein: CASSSGSTDTQYF

V gene: TRBV7-9
CDR3 protein: CASSRTLEQYF

V gene: TRBV5-1
CDR3 protein: CASSLNPGLAGFYNEQFF

V gene: TRBV6-6
CDR3 protein: CASSYSPAGGVDTQYF

V gene: TRBV28
CDR3 protein: CASSLNSGGQPDTQYF

V gene: TRBV19
CDR3 protein: CASNGGALNLIAGELFF

V gene: TRBV18
CDR3 protein: CASSPQQQGSGTDTQYF

V gene: TRBV18
CDR3 protein: CASSPILGGTTQYF

V gene: TRBV6-5
CDR3 protein: CASRLIAGGADTQYF

V gene: TRBV7-8
CDR3 protein: CASSLERSRELFF

V gene: TRBV29-1
CDR3 protein: CSVSSGRSYEQYF

V gene: TRBV27
CDR3 protein: CASSPLTDPAFGLF

V gene: TRBV18
CDR3 protein: CASSPRQNYEQYF

V gene: TRBV5-4
CDR3 protein: CASSLAKGLAHEQYF

V gene: TRBV2
CDR3 protein: CAGRTDAYEQYF

V gene: TRBV6-5
CDR3 protein: CASRSGGTAYEQYF

V gene: TRBV2
CDR3 protein: CAGTPRQTQYF

V gene: TRBV7-3
CDR3 protein: CASSLLGSGRAWDEQFF

V gene: TRBV6-5
CDR3 protein: CASSRKPEAPQHF

V gene: TRBV2
CDR3 protein: CASSALGAQETQYF

V gene: TRBV19
CDR3 protein: CASSSWTEADTQYF

V gene: TRBV30
CDR3 protein: CAWGRGNTEAFF

V gene: TRBV9
CDR3 protein: CASSVEARKLDTQYF